The 19 T cell receptor beta chains given below trace back to one sample, sequenced in a study of T cells after yellow fever vaccination. TCRdb reanalysed the 5' RACE reads using MiXCR and keeps one entry per CDR3 protein. The data contain about 58,000 distinct CDR3 sequences, around 6.1% of them singletons. The source was PBMCs, either bulk or a sorted T-cell subset (CD4+, CD8+, memory, or dextramer-sorted; not recorded which), collected on the day of the yellow fever booster vaccination. All receptors come from a man between 18 and 35 years old who received the YFV17D yellow fever vaccine.

This clonotype was picked up a small number of times. The rearrangement uses TRBV7-3 and TRBJ2-5; weak D call: TRBD2 (6 bases). Germline loops: CDR1 SGHTA, CDR2 FQGTGA. The CDR3 loop spans 16 amino acids. Trimming took 5 bases from V and 3 from J, leaving 19 bases between them. The CDR3 DNA reads TGTGCCAGCAGCGCCTCTCGCGGGGAAGGGGAAGAGACCCAGTACTTC. It is translated as CASSASRGEGEETQYF.

This clonotype showed up many times. This sequence joins TRBV27 and TRBJ2-5, with TRBD2 matching 8 bases. The CDR3 sequence is 13 residues long. The germline gives CDR1 MNHEY, CDR2 SMNVEV (reference sequence). V lost 2 bases and J lost 5; bases outside the gene matches: 1. In DNA, the CDR3 is TGTGCCAGCAGTTTACAGCGGGGGGAGACCCAGTACTTC. This sequence encodes CASSLQRGETQYF.

This clonotype was seen ten or more times. The rearrangement links TRBV5-6 to TRBJ2-1; a weak D match, TRBD1 (5 bases). Between the trimmed V and J ends, which lost 0 bases and 3 bases, there was a span of 7 bases. This CDR3 has 14 amino acids. Per germline, CDR1 SGHDT and CDR2 YYEEEE. The CDR3 protein is CASSLGQGYNEQFF. Written as DNA, the CDR3 is TGTGCCAGCAGCTTGGGGCAGGGCTACAATGAGCAGTTCTTC.

This clonotype was detected a few times. V usage is TRBV15 and J usage is TRBJ2-2; D tentatively fits TRBD1 or TRBD2 (5 bases each). Trimming cost V 2 bases and J 11 bases, with 15 bases left between them. Germline values: CDR1 LNHNV, CDR2 YYDKDF (reference sequence). This CDR3 spans 14 amino acids. CDR3 nucleotides: TGTGCCACCAGCAGAACCGGGACCCCGCGTGAGCTGTTTTTT. It yields the protein CATSRTGTPRELFF.

The rearrangement joins TRBV18 to TRBJ1-5, with 7 positions matching TRBD1. CDR3 length: 16 residues. The germline CDR1 and CDR2 sequences are KGHSH and LQKENI. V lost 8 bases, J lost 3 bases, and 13 bases stayed unmatched. CDR3 region: CASAPRGAGDNQPQHF. CDR3 nucleotides: TGTGCCAGCGCCCCCAGGGGGGCCGGGGACAATCAGCCCCAGCATTTT. The full variable domain, its missing parts supplied by reference TRBV18 and TRBJ1-5, is NAGVMQNPRHLVRRRGQEARLRCSPMKGHSHVYWYRQLPEEGLKFMVYLQKENIIDESGMPKERFSAEFPKEGPSILRIQQVVRGDSAAYFCASAPRGAGDNQPQHFGDGTRLSIL.

Ten or more counts support this clonotype. The rearrangement links TRBV7-3 to TRBJ2-1; the D gene is possibly TRBD1 (9 bases). This CDR3 contains 16 residues. Germline V gives CDR1 SGHTA, CDR2 FQGTGA. Trimming took off 1 base at V and 12 bases at J, with 22 bases between the two ends. CDR3 protein: CASSLMPSGQTGGQFF. CDR3 nucleotides: TGTGCCAGCAGCTTAATGCCTAGCGGGCAGACAGGGGGGCAGTTCTTC.

The chain couples TRBV9 to TRBJ1-2; D gene uncertain. CDR3 size: 13 residues. Per germline, CDR1 SGDLS and CDR2 YYNGEE. Trimming cost V 0 bases and J 2 bases, with 5 bases left between them. As DNA, the CDR3 is TGTGCCAGCAGCGTAGATGGAAACTATGGCTACACCTTC. It encodes CASSVDGNYGYTF.

This clonotype came up many times. The rearrangement links TRBV29-1 to TRBJ2-5, with D tentatively TRBD1 (7 bases). The CDR3 loop spans 14 amino acids. Germline CDR1 SQVTM, CDR2 ANQGSEA. V lost 3 bases and J lost 5, with 16 bases in between. The CDR3, as DNA: TGCAGCGTTGACAGGGGGGTGCTGGCGGAGACCCAGTACTTC. Protein product: CSVDRGVLAETQYF.

This clonotype has a handful of counts. The rearrangement links TRBV12-3 or TRBV12-4 to TRBJ2-7; TRBD1 aligns across 9 bases. Germline trimming cut 7 bases from V and 5 bases from J; bases unmatched to any gene: 6. The CDR3 has 13 amino acids. The CDR3 nucleotides read TGTGCCAGCACCTCGGACAGGGGAGACGAGCAGTACTTC. As protein: CASTSDRGDEQYF.

This clonotype was found a few times. This sequence joins TRBV9 and TRBJ1-2, with D possibly being TRBD1 (5 bases). V lost 4 bases to trimming and J lost 3 bases, with 19 bases between them. Germline V CDR1 and CDR2: SGDLS, YYNGEE. This CDR3 spans 16 amino acids. The chain's CDR3 is CASSPQEAGWDYGYTF. CDR3 bases: TGTGCCAGCAGCCCACAGGAGGCGGGGTGGGACTATGGCTACACCTTC.

This clonotype has ten or more counts. The chain uses TRBV12-3 or TRBV12-4 and TRBJ1-5, with TRBD1 as a possible D gene (5 bases). Trimming pared 1 base from V and 7 bases from J, leaving 11 bases between. There are 14 residues in the CDR3. CDR3 in amino acids: CASSLGDRGQPQHF. DNA of the CDR3: TGTGCCAGCAGTTTAGGGGACCGCGGCCAGCCCCAGCATTTT.

This clonotype showed up many times. The chain's CDR3 is CASSFLGGTEAFF. As DNA, the CDR3 is TGCGCCAGCAGCTTCTTGGGAGGCACTGAAGCTTTCTTT. This rearrangement joins TRBV5-1 to TRBJ1-1, with unresolved D. The germline V gene has CDR1 SGHRS and CDR2 YFSETQ. The V end was cut by 2 bases, the J end by 4 bases, with 9 bases between. The CDR3 covers 13 residues.

This clonotype came up a few times. The V gene is TRBV27, the J gene TRBJ2-3; 15 bases fit TRBD2. V was clipped by 3 bases and J by 3 bases; unmatched bases: 4. Germline V lookup: CDR1 MNHEY, CDR2 SMNVEV (reference sequence). The CDR3 runs 17 residues. Here the CDR3 DNA reads TGTGCCAGCAGTTTCGGGGGACTAGCGGGGGGTACAGATACGCAGTATTTT. This translates into CASSFGGLAGGTDTQYF.

This clonotype was observed at least ten times. The rearrangement uses TRBV4-1 and TRBJ1-4; 7 bases map to TRBD1. The junction had 9 bases not matched to a gene; V was cut back by 4 bases and J by 4 bases. This CDR3 contains 16 residues. Germline CDR1 and CDR2: MGHRA and YSYEKL. CDR3 sequence reads: CASSRLQGRNNEKLFF. The CDR3 DNA reads TGCGCCAGCAGCCGCCTACAGGGGCGCAATAATGAAAAACTGTTTTTT.

This clonotype was seen a few times. The J gene is TRBJ1-6, the V gene TRBV6-5; TRBD1 might be the D (5 bases). The V end was cut by 4 bases, the J end by 7 bases, with 11 bases between. The CDR3 contains 14 residues. Germline-derived CDR1 and CDR2 are MNHEY and SVGAGI. The CDR3 sequence is CASSFQGSNSPLHF. For the CDR3, the DNA is TGTGCCAGCAGTTTCCAGGGAAGCAATTCACCCCTCCACTTT.

This clonotype has at least ten counts. The V and J genes are TRBV4-1 and TRBJ1-1; 9 bases fit TRBD1. After removal of 1 base from V and 4 bases from J, the junction contained 4 bases not matched to a gene. Germline V lookup: CDR1 MGHRA, CDR2 YSYEKL. CDR3 length: 15 amino acids. The CDR3 DNA reads TGCGCCAGCAGCCAAGTTGGGACAGGGTTCACTGAAGCTTTCTTT. It yields the protein CASSQVGTGFTEAFF.

V usage is TRBV6-2 or TRBV6-3 and J usage is TRBJ1-5; D perhaps matches TRBD1 (6 bases). The CDR3 is 15 residues long. The germline gives CDR1 MNHEY, CDR2 SVGEGT. V dropped 8 bases and J dropped 5 bases, with 19 bases sitting between them. The DNA of the CDR3 is TGTGCCAGCTATCTTCGCGCGGGGGCGGATCAGCCCCAGCATTTT. This sequence encodes CASYLRAGADQPQHF.

V usage is TRBV2 and J usage is TRBJ2-7; 9 bases fit TRBD2. CDR1 is SNHLY, CDR2 FYNNEI, per germline. The CDR3 has 15 residues. V lost 1 base to trimming and J lost 10 bases; unmatched junction nucleotides: 11. CDR3 nucleotides: TGTGCCAGCAGTGAAGAGGTAGCGGGGGTCTCCGAACAGTACTTC. It specifies CASSEEVAGVSEQYF.

The chain is built from TRBV12-3 or TRBV12-4 and TRBJ2-1; TRBD1 agrees at 8 bases. There are 14 residues in the CDR3. J gave up 4 bases and V 7 bases, and 6 bases lay outside the gene matches. CDR3 sequence reads: CASTVGQGYNEQFF. The CDR3 nucleotides read TGTGCCAGCACTGTCGGACAGGGATACAATGAGCAGTTCTTC.